This is a list of T cell receptor beta chains from one sample in a study of blood T cell repertoires in COVID-19. Sequenced by immunoSEQ multiplex PCR; TCRdb stores in-frame clones only, minus some. The sample lists roughly 150,000 clones; about 90% were seen once. The sequenced material came from peripheral blood. These receptors were obtained from a man between 60 and 70 years old with acute or convalescent COVID-19. CDR3s include the opening cysteine and the closing phenylalanine or tryptophan. Each record gives: D gene, clone size, J gene, CDR3 length, V gene, CDR3 protein. A D gene is named only where the DNA matches it firmly. Clone size, where shown, is once, few, many, or a class for clones that have expanded.

>TRBD1|-|TRBJ1-2|14|TRBV19
CASSTTGEWSGYTF
>-|-|TRBJ2-2|14|TRBV15
CATSRDRKSGELFF
>TRBD1|-|TRBJ2-1|15|TRBV2
CASSKGQGVYNEQFF
>-|-|TRBJ1-2|12|TRBV6-4
CASSASGGGYTF
>-|-|TRBJ2-1|11|TRBV25-1
CASMSGNEQFF
>-|-|TRBJ1-6|17|TRBV7-2
CASSPQVRGDGNSPLHF
>TRBD1|-|TRBJ1-1|13|TRBV12-3/TRBV12-4
CASSRYRGPEAFF
>-|-|TRBJ1-2|15|TRBV20-1
CSASPEGGDYYGYTF
>-|-|TRBJ1-2|13|TRBV2
CASSEIRMGGYTF
>-|-|TRBJ1-1|15|TRBV28
CASSSVTVGEWKAFF
>-|-|TRBJ2-5|14|TRBV18
CASSPGGPGETQYF
>TRBD1|-|TRBJ1-3|15|TRBV15
CATSRELGQGNTIYF
>-|-|TRBJ2-3|16|TRBV24-1
CATSAGGRGDTDTQYF
>-|-|TRBJ1-1|14|TRBV5-1
CASSLGQRNTEAFF
>-|-|TRBJ2-7|17|TRBV21-1
CASSPRGIPPGFYEQYF
>TRBD1|-|TRBJ1-1|16|TRBV9
CASSASPGQWNTEAFF
>TRBD2|-|TRBJ2-1|14|TRBV19
CASSTLAGFYEQFF
>TRBD1|-|TRBJ1-5|15|TRBV6-5
CASSSGQGSNQPQHF
>TRBD1|-|TRBJ1-5|17|TRBV2
CASMNWTGGYGNQPQHF
>TRBD1|-|TRBJ1-1|13|TRBV7-9
CASTRQGNTEAFF
>TRBD1|-|TRBJ1-4|15|TRBV7-9
CASSPRQGNNEKLFF
>-|-|TRBJ2-7|14|TRBV6-5
CASSYAGAANEQYF
>-|-|TRBJ1-2|13|TRBV7-9
CASSLQGSEGYTF
>TRBD1|-|TRBJ1-4|16|TRBV5-6
CASSFWMRGRGEKLFF
>TRBD2|-|TRBJ2-7|15|TRBV5-4
CASSQPGTSGDEQYF
>-|-|TRBJ2-7|14|TRBV2
CASCARALAYEQYF
>-|once|TRBJ1-1|13|TRBV7-9
CASSPWGGTEAFF
>-|-|TRBJ2-7|15|TRBV21-1
CASSPGWLAGNEQYF
>-|-|TRBJ2-2|12|TRBV6-5
CASSFDRSEAFF
>-|-|TRBJ2-7|14|TRBV30
CAWSSGGGTYEQYF
>TRBD2|-|TRBJ2-4|16|TRBV27
CASSLALAGGKNIQYF
>TRBD2|once|TRBJ2-3|17|TRBV7-2
CASSRGLAPRGTDTQYF
>TRBD2|-|TRBJ2-3|15|TRBV6-4
CASSESGGATDTQYF
>TRBD1|-|TRBJ1-5|13|TRBV30
CAWSVDRGQPQHF
>-|few|TRBJ1-3|12|TRBV29-1
CSVVRSGNTIYF
>-|-|TRBJ2-2|14|TRBV7-8
CASSLVKDSGELFF
>TRBD1|-|TRBJ1-2|18|TRBV4-1
CASSPAVPGQSFNYGYTF
>-|-|TRBJ1-6|13|TRBV27
CASSLTRLAPLHF
>TRBD1|-|TRBJ2-1|15|TRBV7-9
CASSTTGGEDNEQFF
>-|-|TRBJ1-1|15|TRBV27
CASMLSPGSNTEAFF
>TRBD1|-|TRBJ1-1|15|TRBV7-9
CASLPLTGLNTEAFF
>-|-|TRBJ1-1|15|TRBV5-4
CASSTRTGGNTEAFF
>-|-|TRBJ1-4|15|TRBV7-7
CASSAGTRTNEKLFF
>TRBD1|-|TRBJ2-7|15|TRBV11-2
CASSLGRTGFYEQYF
>-|-|TRBJ2-7|14|TRBV25-1
CASSDGLLRVQQYF
>-|-|TRBJ2-2|14|TRBV18
CASSPRTNTGELFF
>-|-|TRBJ1-6|15|TRBV10-3
CAISESPPSVSPLHF